These T cell receptor beta chains were read from a single sample in a study of cytomegalovirus exposure and HLA in healthy donors. Assay: immunoSEQ multiplex PCR; the TCRdb copy retains only in-frame clones and omits some. The profile shows some 140,000 clones, roughly three quarters of them singletons. Sequencing was done on a sample of PBMCs. The receptors shown here come from a man aged 25-45 years in good health and CMV-seronegative. Both conserved end residues are part of each CDR3. The D gene is left open where the match is weak. The listing skips clone size in some rows; elsewhere it reads once, few, many or a size class.

clone_size j_call v_call d_call cdr3_aa cdr3_nt
. TRBJ2-7 TRBV27 . CASSLAGQLYEQYF TGTGCCAGCAGTTTAGCGGGACAGCTTTACGAGCAGTACTTC
. TRBJ2-3 TRBV7-3 TRBD2 CASSLMGRGGSTDTQYF TGTGCCAGCAGCTTAATGGGTCGCGGGGGTTCCACAGATACGCAGTATTTT
. TRBJ2-7 TRBV4-1 TRBD1 CASSRPGQGANEQYF TGCGCCAGCAGCCGACCGGGACAGGGGGCTAACGAGCAGTACTTC
. TRBJ2-3 TRBV5-6 . CASRLRAGDLGTDTQYF TGTGCCAGCAGACTGAGAGCAGGGGATTTGGGGACAGATACGCAGTATTTT
. TRBJ2-3 TRBV4-1 TRBD2 CASSQPPLAGPSTDTQYF TGCGCCAGCAGCCAACCCCCCTTAGCGGGTCCTAGCACAGATACGCAGTATTTT
. TRBJ1-1 TRBV19 . CASSIRSVEAFF TGTGCCAGTAGTATTCGTTCGGTTGAAGCTTTCTTT
. TRBJ2-3 TRBV6-1 TRBD1 CATRRGQELTDTQYF TGTGCCACAAGACGGGGACAGGAGCTCACAGATACGCAGTATTTT
. TRBJ2-2 TRBV29-1 . CSVRGGHRYGELFF TGCAGCGTTAGGGGGGGGCACCGATACGGGGAGCTGTTTTTT
. TRBJ2-2 TRBV9 . CASSVGGHLTGELFF TGTGCCAGCAGCGTAGGTGGACACCTCACCGGGGAGCTGTTTTTT
. TRBJ2-7 TRBV15 . CATSRGKGVDDEQYF TGTGCCACCAGCAGAGGTAAAGGGGTTGACGACGAGCAGTACTTC
. TRBJ1-4 TRBV2 . CASRIKGGANEKLFF TGTGCCAGCAGAATCAAGGGAGGAGCTAATGAAAAACTGTTTTTT
medium-sized TRBJ2-3 TRBV10-2 . CASSTGRNTDTQYF TGCGCCAGCAGCACAGGACGTAACACAGATACGCAGTATTTT
. TRBJ2-7 TRBV11-2 TRBD1 CASSLGGTGYYEQYF TGTGCCAGCAGCTTAGGTGGGACAGGATATTACGAGCAGTACTTC
. TRBJ2-5 TRBV4-1 TRBD2 CASSQDLGGLAGGKTQYF TGCGCCAGCAGCCAAGATCTGGGGGGACTAGCGGGCGGGAAGACCCAGTACTTC
. TRBJ2-7 TRBV30 TRBD2 CAWSQPGLAVYEQYF TGTGCCTGGAGTCAACCGGGACTAGCGGTGTACGAGCAGTACTTC
few TRBJ1-2 TRBV5-8 . CASTPTNTRTYGYTF TGTGCCAGCACCCCAACAAACACACGCACCTATGGCTACACCTTC
once TRBJ2-7 TRBV28 . CASSLGHREQYF TGTGCCAGCAGCCTGGGACACCGCGAGCAGTACTTC
medium-sized TRBJ2-1 TRBV7-8 . CASSRKVWGDEQFF TGTGCCAGCAGCCGAAAAGTATGGGGGGATGAGCAGTTCTTC
. TRBJ2-4 TRBV30 . CAWSAAGEKYF TGTGCCTGGAGTGCAGCCGGGGAGAAGTACTTC
. TRBJ2-3 TRBV9 TRBD1 CASSLGQGAVHTQYF TGTGCCAGCAGTCTCGGACAGGGGGCGGTACATACGCAGTATTTT
. TRBJ1-1 TRBV18 . CASSQGRGTEAFF TGTGCCAGCTCACAGGGACGGGGGACTGAAGCTTTCTTT
once TRBJ2-3 TRBV14 . CASSQVSWAGRDTQYF TGTGCCAGCAGCCAAGTCTCCTGGGCAGGGAGGGATACGCAGTATTTT
. TRBJ1-2 TRBV5-8 . CASSSTGFNYGYTF TGTGCCAGCAGCAGCACAGGGTTTAACTATGGCTACACCTTC
once TRBJ1-4 TRBV6-4 . CASSDSRRGQNEKLFF TGTGCCAGCAGTGACTCCCGAAGGGGACAAAATGAAAAACTGTTTTTT
few TRBJ1-4 TRBV30 TRBD1 CAWSVPQGAANEKLFF TGTGCCTGGAGTGTACCACAGGGGGCGGCTAATGAAAAACTGTTTTTT
few TRBJ2-1 TRBV6-5 TRBD2 CASRLAGGSYEQFF TGTGCCAGCAGGCTAGCGGGAGGCTCCTATGAGCAGTTCTTC
. TRBJ2-7 TRBV27 . CASSLRDSATVIYEQYF TGTGCCAGCAGTCTTCGGGACTCCGCCACAGTGATCTACGAGCAGTACTTC
. TRBJ2-2 TRBV27 TRBD2 CASSHLAVNTGELFF TGTGCCAGCAGTCATCTAGCGGTGAACACCGGGGAGCTGTTTTTT
. TRBJ2-7 TRBV5-6 . CASSSPGNYEQYF TGTGCCAGCAGCTCCCCAGGGAACTACGAGCAGTACTTC
. TRBJ1-1 TRBV30 . CAWNRQSNTEAFF TGTGCCTGGAACCGACAGTCGAACACTGAAGCTTTCTTT
few TRBJ2-1 TRBV11-1 TRBD2 CASSSGLAGGPNNEQFF TGTGCCAGCAGCTCGGGACTAGCGGGAGGACCCAACAATGAGCAGTTCTTC
few TRBJ1-4 TRBV6-1 . CASSRGLGGNEKLFF TGTGCCAGCAGTCGCGGACTGGGGGGTAATGAAAAACTGTTTTTT
few TRBJ1-5 TRBV6-5 TRBD1 CASGGGQGVNQPQHF TGTGCCAGCGGAGGGGGACAGGGCGTGAATCAGCCCCAGCATTTT
. TRBJ2-3 TRBV5-1 . CVSSLIPGQDTQYF TGCGTCAGCAGCTTAATACCGGGACAAGATACGCAGTATTTT
once TRBJ1-1 TRBV28 TRBD1 CASGDRVISTEAFF TGTGCCAGCGGAGACAGGGTGATTAGCACTGAAGCTTTCTTT
. TRBJ2-7 TRBV29-1 TRBD1 CSVPGTAEQYF TGCAGCGTCCCAGGGACAGCCGAGCAGTACTTC
. TRBJ1-4 TRBV5-4 TRBD1 CASSSKDRASEKLFF TGTGCCAGCAGCAGCAAGGACAGGGCTAGCGAAAAACTGTTTTTT
. TRBJ1-2 TRBV2 . CASSPENGYTF TGTGCCAGCAGTCCTGAGAATGGCTACACCTTC
. TRBJ2-1 TRBV19 . CASSTEEVVYNEQFF TGTGCCAGTAGTACGGAGGAGGTGGTCTACAATGAGCAGTTCTTC
. TRBJ2-1 TRBV11-2 . CASSLPGVAFF TGTGCCAGCAGCTTACCGGGGGTCGCGTTCTTC
. TRBJ1-2 TRBV5-6 . CASSSNSYGYTF TGTGCCAGCAGCTCAAATTCATATGGCTACACCTTC
. TRBJ2-7 TRBV15 TRBD2 CATSRRRPSLAGVIYEQYF TGTGCCACCAGCAGACGGCGGCCTTCCCTAGCGGGAGTTATCTACGAGCAGTACTTC
. TRBJ2-3 TRBV9 . CASSLDYTDTQYF TGTGCCAGCAGCCTGGACTACACAGATACGCAGTATTTT
. TRBJ1-1 TRBV5-5 TRBD1 CASSFIGTGDEAFF TGTGCCAGCAGCTTCATCGGGACAGGAGATGAAGCTTTCTTT
. TRBJ2-5 TRBV30 . CAWSVRAGRQETQYF TGTGCCTGGAGTGTACGGGCAGGGCGGCAAGAGACCCAGTACTTC
. TRBJ2-1 TRBV2 . CASRAGRISYNEQFF TGTGCCAGCAGGGCGGGGCGGATCTCCTACAATGAGCAGTTCTTC
. TRBJ2-1 TRBV4-1 . CASSPGLGRDEQFF TGCGCCAGCAGCCCCGGACTGGGAAGGGATGAGCAGTTCTTC
. TRBJ1-4 TRBV6-6 TRBD1 CASSAQGVNEKLFF TGTGCCAGCAGTGCACAGGGGGTGAATGAAAAACTGTTTTTT
once TRBJ2-1 TRBV5-1 . CASSFSLAGNNEQFF TGCGCCAGCAGCTTCTCACTAGCAGGAAACAATGAGCAGTTCTTC
. TRBJ2-7 TRBV27 TRBD1 CASSLGQVYEQYF TGTGCCAGCAGTTTAGGACAGGTCTACGAGCAGTACTTC
. TRBJ2-6 TRBV6-5 . CASSYSRTVGANVLTF TGTGCCAGCAGTTACTCGAGGACAGTTGGGGCCAACGTCCTGACTTTC
few TRBJ1-2 TRBV7-8 . CASSLSSGLSWLNTF TGTGCCAGCAGCTTATCTTCAGGCCTCTCCTGGTTGAACACCTTC
. TRBJ2-7 TRBV19 . CASSAGIPGEQYF TGTGCCAGTAGTGCAGGAATTCCGGGAGAGCAGTACTTC